The 10 T cell receptor beta chains below were found in one sample sequenced in a study of cytomegalovirus exposure and HLA in healthy donors. The PCR used 60 Vbeta and 13 Jbeta primers. The repertoire was sequenced with immunoSEQ multiplex PCR; TCRdb's copy has only in-frame clones and lacks some. The table lists 100,000 to 140,000 clones, roughly 80% of them singletons. Material: PBMCs. These receptors were taken from a man younger than 45 in good health and CMV-seronegative.

This sequence joins TRBV10-1 and TRBJ2-5; D is perhaps TRBD1 (6 bases). With the DNA end fitting TRBJ2-7 better, the J assignment may be wrong. CDR1 and CDR2 from the germline V gene are WNHNN and SYGVQD (reference sequence). This CDR3 region has 13 residues. The DNA for the CDR3 is TGCGCCAGCAGTCCAGGGACATGGCGCGAGCAGTACTTC. Residues: CASSPGTWREQYF.

This clone was seen more than once but under ten times. This chain connects TRBV6-1 to TRBJ1-2; TRBD1 matches 7 bases. This CDR3 has 13 residues. Germline V gives CDR1 MNHNS, CDR2 SASEGT. The J segment lost 7 bases and the V segment lost 6 bases, leaving 8 bases of the junction unmatched. The CDR3 loop is CASSPGGLGGYTF. CDR3 nucleotide sequence: TGTGCCAGCAGCCCAGGGGGTCTCGGTGGCTACACCTTC.

This clone was seen a handful of times. Different DNA sequences within this sample yield the same CDR3. The chain has TRBV19 and TRBJ2-7; D possibly corresponds to TRBD1 (6 bases). Germline V gene sequence: CDR1 LNHDA, CDR2 SQIVND (reference sequence). Deletions cut 1 base from V and 3 bases from J, with 7 bases between. The CDR3 is 13 amino acids. CDR3 in amino acids: CASSIGTDYEQYF. The CDR3, as DNA: TGTGCCAGTAGTATAGGGACAGACTACGAGCAGTACTTC.

A single count supports this clone. The gene calls are TRBV6-5 and TRBJ2-5, with 7 bases fitting TRBD1. This CDR3 spans 14 amino acids. Germline CDR1 and CDR2: MNHEY and SVGAGI. Trimming at V came to 1 base and at J to 5 bases, leaving 4 bases not matched to a gene. DNA of the CDR3: TGTGCCAGCAGTTACTTCGACAGGGTTGAGACCCAGTACTTC. This encodes CASSYFDRVETQYF.

J is TRBJ2-7 and V is TRBV6-1, with a possible D match to TRBD1 (6 bases). Germline V gene data show CDR1 as MNHNS and CDR2 as SASEGT. V lost 3 bases and J lost 0, with 12 bases in between. The CDR3 runs 15 residues. The CDR3 nucleotides are TGTGCCAGCAGTGAGGCGACAGGCAACTCCTACGAGCAGTACTTC. Translating it yields CASSEATGNSYEQYF.

The rearrangement links TRBV6-4 to TRBJ2-1, with TRBD2 matching over 12 bases. Trimming removed 4 bases from V and 6 bases from J; junction bases left unmatched: 1. The CDR3 runs 14 residues. CDR1 and CDR2 (germline): MRHNA, SNTAGT. CDR3: CASSVLAGGNEQFF. The CDR3 DNA reads TGTGCCAGCAGTGTACTAGCGGGAGGCAATGAGCAGTTCTTC.

This clone was seen a single time. This chain joins TRBV2 and TRBJ2-3; TRBD1 aligns across 10 bases. The ends lost 4 bases at V and 4 bases at J; junction bases unmatched: 8. CDR3 length: 16 residues. Germline V gives CDR1 SNHLY, CDR2 FYNNEI. The CDR3 region has the DNA TGTGCCAGCAGTGTGCCCTCGACAGGGGGCCCAGATACGCAGTATTTT. Its translation is CASSVPSTGGPDTQYF.

The V call is TRBV19, the J call TRBJ2-2; 7 positions agree with TRBD2. J gave up 7 bases and V 4 bases, and 6 bases lay outside the gene matches. The length of the CDR3 is 14 residues. The germline V gene has CDR1 LNHDA and CDR2 SQIVND (reference sequence). CDR3 protein: CASSRRENVGELFF. DNA for the CDR3: TGTGCCAGTAGTAGGCGGGAGAACGTCGGGGAGCTGTTTTTT.

The chain joins TRBV7-8 to TRBJ2-5; D is unclear. CDR3 length: 17 amino acids. Trimming removed 5 bases at V and 1 base at J, with 20 bases between. CDR1 SGHVS and CDR2 FQNEAQ come from the germline V gene. The CDR3 is CASSPWQASTIQETQYF. The CDR3 DNA is TGTGCCAGCAGCCCCTGGCAGGCGAGTACCATCCAAGAGACCCAGTACTTC.

V gene TRBV19 combines with J gene TRBJ1-5; a possible D gene is TRBD1 (6 bases). The CDR3 runs 14 residues. Germline V gene sequence: CDR1 LNHDA, CDR2 SQIVND (reference sequence). Trimming cost V 3 bases and J 6 bases, with 12 bases left between them. The CDR3 loop is CASSIRGHGQPQHF. DNA for the CDR3: TGTGCCAGTAGTATCAGGGGCCACGGTCAGCCCCAGCATTTT.